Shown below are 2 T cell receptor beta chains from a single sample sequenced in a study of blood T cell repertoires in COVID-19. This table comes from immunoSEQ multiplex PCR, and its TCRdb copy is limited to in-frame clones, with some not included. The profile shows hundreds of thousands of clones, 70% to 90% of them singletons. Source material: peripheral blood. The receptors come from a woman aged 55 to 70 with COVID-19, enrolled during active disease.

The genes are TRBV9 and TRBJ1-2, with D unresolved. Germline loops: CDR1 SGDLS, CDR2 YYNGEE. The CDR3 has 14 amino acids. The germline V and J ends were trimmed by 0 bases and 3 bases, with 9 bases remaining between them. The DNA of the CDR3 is TGTGCCAGCAGCGTAGGGAGGGCGGACTATGGCTACACCTTC. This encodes CASSVGRADYGYTF.

The CDR3 loop is CASSLELYGYTF. As DNA, the CDR3 is TGTGCCAGCAGCTTAGAACTTTATGGCTACACCTTC. The rearrangement uses TRBV11-2 and TRBJ1-2, with unresolved D. CDR1 SGHAT and CDR2 FQNNGV come from the germline V gene. CDR3 length equals 12 residues. Trimming pared 0 bases from V and 5 bases from J, leaving 4 bases between.